The next 3 T cell receptor beta chains were all read from a single sample in a study of blood T cell repertoires in COVID-19. Some clones are missing from TCRdb's copy, which holds only in-frame ones; the method was immunoSEQ multiplex PCR. The profile covers over 200,000 clones, with 86% appearing a single time and 3.1% taken by the ten largest. The sample comprised PBMCs or T cells enriched from blood (not recorded which). Receptors were obtained from a woman between 50 and 59 years old in a cohort exposed to, infected with or recovered from COVID-19 (not recorded which).

The rearrangement joins TRBV7-2 to TRBJ2-2, with D perhaps TRBD1 (5 bases). V was clipped by 1 base and J by 0 bases, with 9 bases between them. The length of the CDR3 is 16 residues. Germline loops: CDR1 SGHTA, CDR2 FQGNSA. The CDR3 DNA reads as TGTGCCAGCAGCTTAGGGACATACGCGAACACCGGGGAGCTGTTTTTT. It yields the protein CASSLGTYANTGELFF. The whole variable domain, filled in from reference TRBV7-2 and TRBJ2-2, reads GAGVSQSPSNKVTEKGKDVELRCDPISGHTALYWYRQSLGQGLEFLIYFQGNSAPDKSGLPSDRFSAERTGGSVSTLTIQRTQQEDSAVYLCASSLGTYANTGELFFGEGSRLTVL.

This clone was seen only a few times. V is TRBV15 and J is TRBJ2-3; the D is unclear. V was trimmed by 3 bases and J by 2 bases, leaving 9 bases between them. Germline CDR1 LNHNV, CDR2 YYDKDF (reference sequence). The CDR3 spans 14 residues. In DNA form, the CDR3 reads TGTGCCACCAGCAGCCTTGTTCCCACAGATACGCAGTATTTT. It codes for CATSSLVPTDTQYF.

This chain uses TRBV9 with TRBJ2-5, with TRBD1 identical over 8 bases. Per germline, CDR1 SGDLS and CDR2 YYNGEE. CDR3 length equals 16 residues. V gave up 4 bases and J gave up 5 bases; unmatched junction bases: 13. DNA for the CDR3: TGTGCCAGCAGCTCCCGACATACAGGGGGTAAGGAGACCCAGTACTTC. Its protein product is CASSSRHTGGKETQYF.